The 31 T cell receptor beta chains presented below share a single source sample, sequenced in a study of T cell responses to AZD1222 COVID-19 vaccine. This table comes from immunoSEQ multiplex PCR, and its TCRdb copy is limited to in-frame clones, with some not included. Here the sample spans about 160,000 clones, roughly 94% being singletons. This specimen consisted of peripheral blood, obtained on day 0 of AZD1222 vaccination. The receptors originated from an adult in good health.

This clone was observed once. This sequence joins TRBV27 and TRBJ1-1; a possible D gene is TRBD1 (5 bases). The CDR3 length is 14 residues. Germline assignment: CDR1 MNHEY and CDR2 SMNVEV (reference sequence). V was trimmed by 2 bases and J by 4 bases, leaving 11 bases between them. The CDR3 sequence is CASSLRGEATEAFF. The DNA of the CDR3 is TGTGCCAGCAGTTTAAGGGGCGAGGCCACTGAAGCTTTCTTT.

The chain links TRBV4-3 to TRBJ2-3; 9 bases agree with TRBD2. V lost 2 bases to trimming and J lost 1 base; unmatched junction nucleotides: 10. Germline V gives CDR1 LGHNA, CDR2 YSLEER. The CDR3 is made up of 18 amino acids. The CDR3 DNA is TGCGCCAGCAGCCAACGTTCGACTAGCGGATCTGGCACAGATACGCAGTATTTT. It yields the protein CASSQRSTSGSGTDTQYF.

The rearrangement uses TRBV10-3 and TRBJ1-5, with 7 bases identical to TRBD1. J gave up 7 bases and V 8 bases, and 8 bases lay outside the gene matches. The CDR3 runs to 13 residues. CDR1 is ENHRY, CDR2 SYGVKD, per germline. In DNA form, the CDR3 reads TGTGCCATCGGGGGACAGTTAGACCAGCCCCAGCATTTT. Translating gives CAIGGQLDQPQHF.

The chain has TRBV7-9 and TRBJ2-3, with D possibly being TRBD1 (7 bases). This CDR3 contains 19 residues. The V end lost 3 bases, the J end lost 5 bases, and 27 bases lay between the germline ends. Germline CDR1 is SEHNR and CDR2 is FQNEAQ (reference sequence). CDR3 coding DNA: TGTGCCAGCAGCTTCCCCCTGGGGACAGCCCTCTTGCGGGAAGATACGCAGTATTTT. Its protein is CASSFPLGTALLREDTQYF.

This chain joins TRBV7-2 and TRBJ1-2, with D possibly TRBD1 on 6 matching bases. Per germline, CDR1 SGHTA and CDR2 FQGNSA. The CDR3 sequence is 13 residues long. V lost 6 bases and J lost 8, with 16 bases in between. CDR3 in amino acids: CASRQGPTWGYTF. In DNA form, the CDR3 reads TGTGCCAGCAGACAGGGCCCCACATGGGGCTACACCTTC.

This chain uses TRBV7-9 with TRBJ2-1; TRBD2 might be the D (6 bases). CDR3 size: 15 residues. V was trimmed by 0 bases and J by 7 bases, leaving 13 bases between them. The germline V gene encodes CDR1 SEHNR and CDR2 FQNEAQ (reference sequence). The CDR3 DNA reads as TGTGCCAGCAGCTTAGCGGAGGGAGCGTGGAATGAGCAGTTCTTC. Translated, it gives CASSLAEGAWNEQFF.

J is TRBJ1-6 and V is TRBV5-1; unclear D gene. With 0 bases removed from V and 0 bases from J, the gap between germline ends came to 4 bases. The CDR3 covers 15 residues. CDR1 is SGHRS, CDR2 YFSETQ, per germline. The CDR3 protein is CASSLERSYNSPLHF. Here the CDR3 DNA reads TGCGCCAGCAGCTTGGAACGCTCCTATAATTCACCCCTCCACTTT.

This clone was observed a single time. The chain links TRBV28 to TRBJ1-1; perhaps TRBD1 as D (6 bases). Trimming removed 2 bases at V and 8 bases at J, with 12 bases between. Germline CDR1 reads MDHEN; CDR2 reads SYDVKM. CDR3 length: 13 residues. The CDR3 region has the DNA TGTGCCAGCAGTTTACCTTACACAGGGGAAGCTTTCTTT. This sequence encodes CASSLPYTGEAFF.

J is TRBJ1-5 and V is TRBV5-1; D gene ambiguous. V shed 2 bases and J shed 0 bases, with 12 bases lying between them. There are 16 residues in the CDR3. The germline CDR1 and CDR2 sequences are SGHRS and YFSETQ. The CDR3 coding sequence is TGCGCCAGCAGCTTAACAGCTGCTGATAGCAATCAGCCCCAGCATTTT. Amino acids: CASSLTAADSNQPQHF.

This chain connects TRBV6-5 to TRBJ1-2; tentatively, D is TRBD1 (5 bases). The CDR3 runs 13 residues. The V end lost 5 bases, the J end lost 6 bases, and 13 bases lay between the germline ends. The germline V gene encodes CDR1 MNHEY and CDR2 SVGAGI. The CDR3 nucleotides read TGTGCCAGCAGTCCGGGGACGGTCAATGGCTACACCTTC. This encodes CASSPGTVNGYTF.

This clone has just one count. The chain couples TRBV18 to TRBJ1-5, with 7 bases matching TRBD1. CDR1 is KGHSH, CDR2 LQKENI, per germline. This CDR3 is built from 14 residues. V shed 3 bases, J shed 6 bases, and the junction held 5 bases outside the gene matches. The CDR3 DNA follows: TGTGCCAGCTCACCCGACAGGGTGGCTCAGCCCCAGCATTTT. Amino acid sequence: CASSPDRVAQPQHF.

The gene calls are TRBV28 and TRBJ1-4, with D perhaps TRBD1 (6 bases). V shed 4 bases and J shed 8 bases, with 17 bases lying between them. This CDR3 is built from 15 residues. Germline V gene sequence: CDR1 MDHEN, CDR2 SYDVKM. The CDR3 DNA reads TGTGCCAGCAGTTCCACAGGGAAAATGGAGGAAAAACTGTTTTTT. This gives the protein CASSSTGKMEEKLFF.

The chain combines TRBV10-2 with TRBJ2-1; 16 nucleotides match TRBD2. Germline assignment: CDR1 WSHSY and CDR2 SAAADI. The CDR3 is made up of 18 amino acids. The V and J ends lost 6 bases and 1 base, in that order; junction bases with no gene match: 6. In DNA, the CDR3 is TGCGCCAGCAGGCCGGGACTAGCGGGAGGGCTGTCCTACAATGAGCAGTTCTTC. Encoded protein: CASRPGLAGGLSYNEQFF.

The chain couples TRBV10-1 to TRBJ2-2, with 9 bases that match TRBD2. Germline V gene lookup returns CDR1 WNHNN and CDR2 SYGVQD (reference sequence). The CDR3 spans 16 residues. The ends lost 3 bases at V and 6 bases at J; junction bases unmatched: 8. The CDR3 reads CASSDPGTSNPGELFF. The CDR3 DNA reads as TGCGCCAGCAGTGACCCCGGGACTAGCAATCCCGGGGAGCTGTTTTTT.

The V gene is TRBV14, the J gene TRBJ2-1, with 7 nucleotides matching TRBD2. Looked up from germline, CDR1 is SGHDN and CDR2 is FVKESK. CDR3 length: 14 amino acids. Trimming removed 4 bases from V and 8 bases from J; junction bases left unmatched: 8. The CDR3 here is CASSLLGGVYEQFF. DNA of the CDR3: TGTGCCAGCAGCCTCTTGGGGGGGGTCTATGAGCAGTTCTTC. The full variable domain, with the rest looked up from reference TRBV14 and TRBJ2-1, is EAGVTQFPSHSVIEKGQTVTLRCDPISGHDNLYWYRRVMGKEIKFLLHFVKESKQDESGMPNNRFLAERTGGTYSTLKVQPAELEDSGVYFCASSLLGGVYEQFFGPGTRLTVL.

The chain has TRBV6-6 and TRBJ1-6; D gene uncertain. Germline CDR1 reads MNHNY; CDR2 reads SVGAGI (reference sequence). V dropped 5 bases and J dropped 9 bases, with 8 bases sitting between them. The CDR3 has 12 residues. CDR3 sequence: CASSRRGSPLHF. DNA of the CDR3: TGTGCCAGCAGTCGCCGGGGTTCACCCCTCCACTTT.

The chain carries TRBV2 and TRBJ1-5, with 9 bases identical to TRBD1. Germline V gives CDR1 SNHLY, CDR2 FYNNEI. The CDR3 sequence is 14 residues long. V shed 8 bases and J 4 bases; nucleotides not matched to a gene: 6. The CDR3 DNA reads TGTGCCAGCGGACGAGGGACAGGGAATCAGCCCCAGCATTTT. Protein: CASGRGTGNQPQHF. The full variable domain, in which reference TRBV2 and TRBJ1-5 provide the parts outside the CDR3, is EPEVTQTPSHQVTQMGQEVILRCVPISNHLYFYWYRQILGQKVEFLVSFYNNEISEKSEIFDDQFSVERPDGSNFTLKIRSTKLEDSAMYFCASGRGTGNQPQHFGDGTRLSIL.

The CDR3 sequence: CAANSGRRWDTEAFF. CDR3 DNA: TGTGCCGCCAACTCGGGACGTAGGTGGGACACTGAAGCTTTCTTT. The chain joins TRBV19 to TRBJ1-1; tentatively, D is TRBD1 (5 bases). Trimming took 11 bases from V and 3 from J, leaving 22 bases between them. There are 15 residues in the CDR3. The germline CDR1 and CDR2 sequences are LNHDA and SQIVND (reference sequence).

The rearrangement links TRBV12-3 or TRBV12-4 to TRBJ1-5; D is unresolved. The length of the CDR3 is 13 residues. The germline V and J ends were trimmed by 2 bases and 4 bases, with 6 bases remaining between them. DNA of the CDR3: TGTGCCAGCAGTTTATTCTGGAATCAGCCCCAGCATTTT. It specifies CASSLFWNQPQHF.

The rearrangement uses TRBV6-5 and TRBJ2-1, with 7 bases matching TRBD2. CDR1 MNHEY and CDR2 SVGAGI come from the germline V gene. The CDR3 is 15 residues long. V shed 7 bases and J 4 bases; nucleotides not matched to a gene: 10. The CDR3 sequence: CASNSGFSLYNEQFF. The DNA of the CDR3 is TGTGCCAGCAATAGCGGGTTCTCGCTTTACAATGAGCAGTTCTTC.

The chain employs TRBV6-4 and TRBJ2-3; maybe TRBD2 (7 bases). The germline V and J ends were trimmed by 0 bases and 3 bases, with 13 bases remaining between them. The V gene's germline CDR1 is MRHNA and CDR2 SNTAGT. The CDR3 loop spans 16 amino acids. CDR3 protein: CASSDSGGGATDTQYF. Here the CDR3 DNA reads TGTGCCAGCAGTGACTCGGGAGGGGGGGCGACAGATACGCAGTATTTT.

This chain uses TRBV29-1 with TRBJ1-3, with a possible D match to TRBD1 (5 bases). Looked up from germline, CDR1 is SQVTM and CDR2 is ANQGSEA. Between the trimmed V and J ends, which lost 3 bases and 2 bases, there was a span of 14 bases. The CDR3 sequence is 15 residues long. The CDR3 is CSVDDGARAGNTIYF. The CDR3 DNA reads as TGCAGCGTTGATGATGGGGCCCGGGCTGGAAACACCATATATTTT.

Remarks on this clone: Other nucleotide sequences in the sample specify the same CDR3. The rearrangement links TRBV19 to TRBJ1-6; D gene uncertain. Trimming removed 6 bases from V and 1 base from J, with 1 base in between. Germline CDR1 and CDR2: LNHDA and SQIVND (reference sequence). CDR3 length: 12 amino acids. The CDR3 reads CASRSYNSPLHF. The CDR3 bases are TGTGCCAGTAGATCCTATAATTCACCCCTCCACTTT.

The chain has TRBV5-5 and TRBJ1-4; tentative D call: TRBD1 (5 bases). The V gene's germline CDR1 is SGHKS and CDR2 YYEKEE (reference sequence). The CDR3 sequence is 16 residues long. The ends were cut back, 4 bases at V and 8 bases at J, with 21 bases in the middle. CDR3: CASSRGVQATGEKLFF. The CDR3 coding sequence is TGTGCCAGCAGCCGGGGGGTTCAGGCGACCGGGGAAAAACTGTTTTTT.

J is TRBJ1-2 and V is TRBV6-5; D is possibly TRBD1 (6 bases). Germline-derived CDR1 and CDR2 are MNHEY and SVGAGI. This CDR3 region has 13 residues. Trimming pared 5 bases from V and 5 bases from J, leaving 12 bases between. The CDR3 protein is CASSRTDKYGYTF. DNA for the CDR3: TGTGCCAGCAGTAGGACAGATAAATATGGCTACACCTTC.

The chain joins TRBV18 to TRBJ2-6; D remains ambiguous. CDR3 length: 14 amino acids. The germline CDR1 and CDR2 sequences are KGHSH and LQKENI. V was trimmed by 3 bases and J by 2 bases, leaving 5 bases between them. CDR3: CASSPPTGANVLTF. Written as DNA, the CDR3 is TGTGCCAGCTCACCCCCGACTGGGGCCAACGTCCTGACTTTC.

The chain has TRBV15 and TRBJ1-5; unclear D gene. The germline V and J ends were trimmed by 5 bases and 4 bases, with 6 bases remaining between them. The CDR3 runs to 12 residues. From germline, CDR1 is LNHNV and CDR2 YYDKDF (reference sequence). CDR3 region: CATSPVNQPQHF. Written as DNA, the CDR3 is TGTGCCACCAGCCCGGTGAATCAGCCCCAGCATTTT.

The V gene is TRBV19, the J gene TRBJ2-3; no reliable D call. This CDR3 is 13 amino acids long. V lost 5 bases and J lost 4, with 10 bases in between. Looked up from germline, CDR1 is LNHDA and CDR2 is SQIVND (reference sequence). CDR3 sequence (DNA): TGTGCCAGTAGTGTTAGACGCGCAGATACGCAGTATTTT. Translated: CASSVRRADTQYF.

The V and J genes are TRBV30 and TRBJ1-2; D is possibly TRBD1 (5 bases). The germline gives CDR1 GTSNPN, CDR2 SVGIG (reference sequence). The germline V and J ends were trimmed by 3 bases and 10 bases, with 12 bases remaining between them. This CDR3 comprises 11 residues. The CDR3 DNA reads TGTGCCTGGAGAGGGGAATTACTCTACACCTTC. This sequence encodes CAWRGELLYTF.

This clone came up once. The V call is TRBV13, the J call TRBJ2-2; D is possibly TRBD1 (7 bases). This CDR3 region has 19 residues. Germline CDR1 reads PRHDT; CDR2 reads FYEKMQ (reference sequence). The ends were cut back, 2 bases at V and 4 bases at J, with 23 bases in the middle. The CDR3 coding sequence is TGTGCCAGCAGCTTATTTGAAGGGGGCGGGGCCGCGGGCACCGGGGAGCTGTTTTTT. Translating it yields CASSLFEGGGAAGTGELFF.

This rearrangement joins TRBV27 to TRBJ1-6; D not resolved. The germline V gene encodes CDR1 MNHEY and CDR2 SMNVEV (reference sequence). This CDR3 has 17 residues. V was clipped by 2 bases and J by 10 bases, with 21 bases between them. CDR3 sequence (DNA): TGTGCCAGCAGTTTAGTCGGAGAGGGTATTATAAAGTCACCCCTCCACTTT. The encoded protein is CASSLVGEGIIKSPLHF.